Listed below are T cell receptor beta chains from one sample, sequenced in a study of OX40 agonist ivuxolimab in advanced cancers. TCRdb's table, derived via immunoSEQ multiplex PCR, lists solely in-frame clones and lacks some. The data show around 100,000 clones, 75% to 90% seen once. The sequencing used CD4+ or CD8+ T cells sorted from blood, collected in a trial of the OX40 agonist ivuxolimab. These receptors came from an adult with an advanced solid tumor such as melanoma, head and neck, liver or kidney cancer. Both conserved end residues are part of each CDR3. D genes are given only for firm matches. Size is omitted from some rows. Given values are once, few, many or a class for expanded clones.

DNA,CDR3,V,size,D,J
TGTGCCAGCAGAGGAGCGGGAGGGCCCCACAATGAGCAGTTCTTC,CASRGAGGPHNEQFF,TRBV27,.,TRBD2,TRBJ2-1
TGCGCCAGCAGCTTGGAGGACAGGGAACCCGGGGAGCTGTTTTTT,CASSLEDREPGELFF,TRBV5-1,.,TRBD1,TRBJ2-2
TGTGCCAGCAGTTCCTGGACAGGCTCCTACGAGCAGTACTTC,CASSSWTGSYEQYF,TRBV6-6,.,TRBD1,TRBJ2-7
TGTGCCAGCAGCTTAGGGGGGACTAGCGGGAGCTACGAGCAGTACTTC,CASSLGGTSGSYEQYF,TRBV7-6,.,TRBD2,TRBJ2-7
TGTGCCAGCAGTGAAACAGCGCCTCTTTCACCCCTCCACTTT,CASSETAPLSPLHF,TRBV2,.,.,TRBJ1-6
TGCGCCAGCAGCTTGGGGTCAGGGTCTCTCTACGAGCAGTACTTC,CASSLGSGSLYEQYF,TRBV5-1,.,.,TRBJ2-7
TGTGCCACGACCCCGGGACAGGGCGCTGTTCAGCCCCAGCATTTT,CATTPGQGAVQPQHF,TRBV10-3,.,TRBD1,TRBJ1-5
TGTGCCAGAAGCGACGGGGCCAAAAACATTCAGTACTTC,CARSDGAKNIQYF,TRBV5-3,.,.,TRBJ2-4
TGCAGCGTTGATGAGACTAGCGGATTCACAGATACGCAGTATTTT,CSVDETSGFTDTQYF,TRBV29-1,.,TRBD2,TRBJ2-3
TGTGCCAGCAGCTATGGACAGGGATACAATAAGAACTATGGCTACACCTTC,CASSYGQGYNKNYGYTF,TRBV7-8,.,TRBD1,TRBJ1-2
TGTGCCAGCAGTTTATTCTTGCGGGAGGTCCACGAGCAGTACTTC,CASSLFLREVHEQYF,TRBV27,.,TRBD2,TRBJ2-7
TGTGCCAGTAGTATTGAACGGACCACTGAAGCTTTCTTT,CASSIERTTEAFF,TRBV19,few,.,TRBJ1-1
TGTGCCTGGAGTGTTGGGCAGGGGACCGGTGGCTACACCTTC,CAWSVGQGTGGYTF,TRBV30,few,.,TRBJ1-2
TGTGCCAGCAGCGTCGTTAGCGGGGGAGGCGAGCAGTTCTTC,CASSVVSGGGEQFF,TRBV5-4,.,TRBD2,TRBJ2-1
TGTGCCAGCAGCTTGTTAACTGGGACTGGAAACACCATATATTTT,CASSLLTGTGNTIYF,TRBV7-6,.,.,TRBJ1-3
TGTGCCAGCACCCCCCAGAGGGAGGGCAATGAGCAGTTCTTC,CASTPQREGNEQFF,TRBV7-6,.,TRBD2,TRBJ2-1
TGTGCCAGCAGTTCTACTGGGGGGCGGAGTTCCACTGAAGCTTTCTTT,CASSSTGGRSSTEAFF,TRBV6-6,.,.,TRBJ1-1
TGTGCCAGCAGCGTTAACCGGGACAGGGTCAACGAGCAGTACTTC,CASSVNRDRVNEQYF,TRBV7-6,.,TRBD1,TRBJ2-7
TGTGCCACTACAGAGGGCACTGAAGCTTTCTTT,CATTEGTEAFF,TRBV6-1,.,.,TRBJ1-1
TGTGCCAGCACCCTGACAGGGATCTCTGGGGCCAACGTCCTGACTTTC,CASTLTGISGANVLTF,TRBV2,.,TRBD1,TRBJ2-6
TGTGCCTGGAGTGTACGTAGGGGGGCTAACTATGGCTACACCTTC,CAWSVRRGANYGYTF,TRBV30,.,.,TRBJ1-2
TGTGCCAGTAGTACGGACGGGACAGCTAACTATGGCTACACCTTC,CASSTDGTANYGYTF,TRBV19,.,TRBD1,TRBJ1-2
TGTGCTAGTGGTTTGTCCGTGCCCAGAGGGGAGCTGTTTTTT,CASGLSVPRGELFF,TRBV12-5,.,.,TRBJ2-2
TGTGCCACCAGCAGAGATGGAGTCGGTACAGATACGCAGTATTTT,CATSRDGVGTDTQYF,TRBV15,.,.,TRBJ2-3
TGTGCCAGCAGCTTGAGGTTCGGCAACATGGTCCAGCCCCAGCATTTT,CASSLRFGNMVQPQHF,TRBV5-8,once,.,TRBJ1-5
TGTGCCAGCAGTCCTACTTCCCCCCGAGACCTGAACACTGAAGCTTTCTTT,CASSPTSPRDLNTEAFF,TRBV27,.,.,TRBJ1-1
TGTGCCAGCTCAGCCGGGACCCCTCACTCTGGGGCCAACGTCCTGACTTTC,CASSAGTPHSGANVLTF,TRBV28,.,.,TRBJ2-6
TGTGCCAGTAGCGGGCAGGGAGGGAGAGCTAACTATGGCTACACCTTC,CASSGQGGRANYGYTF,TRBV19,.,.,TRBJ1-2
TGTGCCAGCAGTGAATTGGCGGTCTTCTCCTACGAGCAGTACTTC,CASSELAVFSYEQYF,TRBV6-1,once,.,TRBJ2-7
TGTGCCAGCAGTTACTGGCAGGGGGTAGCCAAAAACATTCAGTACTTC,CASSYWQGVAKNIQYF,TRBV6-5,.,TRBD1,TRBJ2-4
TGTGCCAGCAGCTTGGCTTACGAGCAGTACTTC,CASSLAYEQYF,TRBV5-8,.,.,TRBJ2-7
TGTGCCAGCAGCTTGGAAAGCACAGATACGCAGTATTTT,CASSLESTDTQYF,TRBV5-4,.,.,TRBJ2-3
TGTGCCAGCAGCCCCCGCGCCGGGACAGGGCCAGACGTCCTGACTTTC,CASSPRAGTGPDVLTF,TRBV11-1,.,TRBD1,TRBJ2-6
TGTGCCAGCAGCCTGGACAACTACGAGCAGTACTTC,CASSLDNYEQYF,TRBV11-3,.,.,TRBJ2-7
TGCGCCAGCAGAAGGGACAATAGCAATCAGCCCCAGCATTTT,CASRRDNSNQPQHF,TRBV5-1,.,.,TRBJ1-5
TGCGCCAGCCAGCTAGCGGGGGGCCATACGCAGTATTTT,CASQLAGGHTQYF,TRBV5-1,few,TRBD2,TRBJ2-3
TGTGCCAGCAGCTTGTCAGGTCTAGCGGAGAAGGGTGAGCAGTTCTTC,CASSLSGLAEKGEQFF,TRBV7-3,.,TRBD2,TRBJ2-1
TGTGCCAGTAGTGCCTCCCGTGGGGGGACTGGGGCCAACGTCCTGACTTTC,CASSASRGGTGANVLTF,TRBV19,.,.,TRBJ2-6
TGCGCCAGCAGCTTGGGGCGGACAGATAATGAGCAGTTCTTC,CASSLGRTDNEQFF,TRBV5-1,.,.,TRBJ2-1
TGTGCCAGCAGCCCCAGACTAGCCCCTACCTACAATGAGCAGTTCTTC,CASSPRLAPTYNEQFF,TRBV11-2,.,TRBD2,TRBJ2-1
TGCGCCAGCAGCATAACAGGGGGAAAGGACTACGAGCAGTACTTC,CASSITGGKDYEQYF,TRBV5-1,.,TRBD1,TRBJ2-7
TGTGCCAGCAGCTTAGGGCAGGACATGTACCAAGAGACCCAGTACTTC,CASSLGQDMYQETQYF,TRBV7-9,.,.,TRBJ2-5
TGTGCCAGCAGGGACAGGGTGAACAATCAGCCCCAGCATTTT,CASRDRVNNQPQHF,TRBV2,few,TRBD1,TRBJ1-5
TGTGCCAGCAGTGATCCTGGACTAGCGGGAGTGACGAATGAGCAGTTCTTC,CASSDPGLAGVTNEQFF,TRBV6-1,.,TRBD2,TRBJ2-1
TGTGCCAGCGTACTACAGGGGGGACCCTACAATGAGCAGTTCTTC,CASVLQGGPYNEQFF,TRBV7-2,.,TRBD1,TRBJ2-1